Following are 14 T cell receptor beta chains from one sample sequenced in a study of CD8+ T cells in alopecia areata. RNA extraction was followed by reverse transcription into cDNA, which acted as the sequencing template. The protocol was immunoSEQ multiplex PCR, while the TCRdb copy is restricted to in-frame clones and leaves out a portion. The table lists more than 150,000 clones, around 60% of them singletons. This sample comprised CD4+ T cells sorted from blood, obtained at week 0. These receptors all stem from a human donor with alopecia areata.

The J gene is TRBJ1-1, the V gene TRBV29-1, with D unclear. V shed 4 bases and J shed 8 bases, with 11 bases lying between them. This CDR3 comprises 11 residues. Germline V gives CDR1 SQVTM, CDR2 ANQGSEA. The CDR3 is CSVATSWEAFF. The CDR3 nucleotides are TGCAGCGTTGCTACCTCATGGGAAGCTTTCTTT.

The genes are TRBV30 and TRBJ1-2, with TRBD1 identical over 9 bases. The CDR3 consists of 14 residues. Germline CDR1 reads GTSNPN; CDR2 reads SVGIG (reference sequence). After removal of 5 bases from V and 4 bases from J, the junction contained 8 bases not matched to a gene. The CDR3 reads CAWSGTGSGYGYTF. Written as DNA, the CDR3 is TGTGCCTGGTCCGGGACAGGGAGCGGCTATGGCTACACCTTC.

This chain uses TRBV18 with TRBJ1-3, with D unclear. The V and J ends lost 3 bases and 0 bases respectively, with 12 bases between them. CDR1 KGHSH and CDR2 LQKENI come from the germline V gene. This CDR3 has 16 amino acids. CDR3 residues: CASSPQRGSSGNTIYF. For the CDR3, the DNA is TGTGCCAGCTCACCCCAGCGGGGAAGCTCTGGAAACACCATATATTTT.

This clone was detected only a few times. The chain is built from TRBV7-9 and TRBJ1-2; 8 bases match TRBD1. The junction had 8 bases not matched to a gene; V was cut back by 5 bases and J by 6 bases. Germline values: CDR1 SEHNR, CDR2 FQNEAQ (reference sequence). There are 14 residues in the CDR3. The CDR3 sequence: CASSRGQALNGYTF. CDR3 DNA sequence: TGTGCCAGCAGCAGGGGACAGGCCTTGAATGGCTACACCTTC.

The chain is built from TRBV18 and TRBJ2-7; 8 nucleotides line up with TRBD1. Germline V gene data show CDR1 as KGHSH and CDR2 as LQKENI. J was trimmed by 4 bases and V by 3 bases; bases with no gene match: 11. The CDR3 totals 16 residues. CDR3: CASSPIVTDRGYEQYF. The CDR3, as DNA: TGTGCCAGCTCACCTATCGTCACCGACAGGGGATACGAGCAGTACTTC.

This clone has just a few counts. This rearrangement joins TRBV7-2 to TRBJ2-3, with unresolved D. CDR1 SGHTA and CDR2 FQGNSA come from the germline V gene. The CDR3 covers 13 residues. The V end was cut by 8 bases, the J end by 4 bases, with 13 bases between. The CDR3, as DNA: TGTGCCAGCGGGGTTGGTAGAGCAGATACGCAGTATTTT. Its protein product is CASGVGRADTQYF.

The chain employs TRBV29-1 and TRBJ1-4; the match to TRBD1 covers 10 bases. The germline V gene has CDR1 SQVTM and CDR2 ANQGSEA. Trimming cost V 1 base and J 7 bases; bases outside gene matches: 9. The CDR3 is 16 residues long. In DNA form, the CDR3 reads TGCAGCGTTGAAGTTCGACAGGGGGCGTTTGGTGAAAAACTGTTTTTT. This sequence encodes CSVEVRQGAFGEKLFF.

A remark on this clone: The sample has other DNA sequences that encode this CDR3 too. This chain links TRBV4-2 with TRBJ2-3; D remains unclear. Deletions cut 1 base from V and 3 bases from J, with 8 bases between. This CDR3 spans 14 amino acids. Germline V gives CDR1 LGHNA, CDR2 YNFKEQ. CDR3 loop: CASSQGVGTDTQYF. CDR3 nucleotides: TGTGCCAGCAGCCAAGGGGTGGGGACAGATACGCAGTATTTT.

This clone appeared a few times. The sample carries other DNA sequences with the same CDR3. V gene TRBV29-1 combines with J gene TRBJ2-5, with D possibly being TRBD1 (5 bases). V dropped 6 bases and J dropped 2 bases, with 7 bases sitting between them. The CDR3 extends over 11 amino acids. The germline CDR1 and CDR2 sequences are SQVTM and ANQGSEA. Here the CDR3 DNA reads TGCAGCGTCGCAGGGCAAGAGACCCAGTACTTC. Translated: CSVAGQETQYF.

This clone occurred once. The V gene is TRBV29-1, the J gene TRBJ1-2, with D unresolved. Germline values: CDR1 SQVTM, CDR2 ANQGSEA. The CDR3 covers 13 residues. V lost 1 base, J lost 7 bases, and 13 bases lay in between. The CDR3 spells CSVEVSRTFGYTF. CDR3 DNA: TGCAGCGTTGAAGTTTCACGAACTTTTGGCTACACCTTC.

The genes are TRBV6-1 and TRBJ1-5; D may be TRBD1 (6 bases). Trimming shortened V by 1 base and J by 6 bases, and 16 bases separated the two germline ends. Germline CDR1 is MNHNS and CDR2 is SASEGT. This CDR3 spans 16 amino acids. CDR3 amino acids: CASSEGGTTGSQPQHF. CDR3 sequence (DNA): TGTGCCAGCAGTGAAGGCGGTACGACAGGTTCTCAGCCCCAGCATTTT.

Only a few counts were recorded for this clone. The chain recombines TRBV29-1 with TRBJ2-3; possibly TRBD1 for D (5 bases). Germline-derived CDR1 and CDR2 are SQVTM and ANQGSEA. The germline V and J ends were trimmed by 8 bases and 2 bases, with 17 bases remaining between them. The CDR3 covers 14 residues. In DNA, the CDR3 is TGCAGCTTGTGCGTGGCAGGGCTCACAGATACGCAGTATTTT. It codes for CSLCVAGLTDTQYF.

This clone was observed a handful of times. V gene TRBV27 combines with J gene TRBJ1-1; tentatively, D is TRBD1 (5 bases). This CDR3 has 13 residues. V was cut by 2 bases and J by 4 bases, with 8 bases left in between. The germline CDR1 and CDR2 sequences are MNHEY and SMNVEV (reference sequence). CDR3 nucleotide sequence: TGTGCCAGCAGTTTACAGGGCGGCACTGAAGCTTTCTTT. It translates to CASSLQGGTEAFF.

The chain employs TRBV10-3 and TRBJ1-2; D possibly corresponds to TRBD1 (5 bases). In germline, CDR1 is ENHRY, CDR2 SYGVKD. Trimming took off 7 bases at V and 3 bases at J, with 9 bases between the two ends. The CDR3 runs 12 residues. The CDR3 region has the DNA TGTGCCATCATCCCCAGGGACTATGGCTACACCTTC. It encodes CAIIPRDYGYTF.